This TCR beta chain was retrieved from a study of shared clonotypes between healthy human individuals. Study-wide background: For every donor, three CD4 naive, three CD4 memory, two CD8 naive and one CD8 memory plates were used.

Turning to this clone: The antigen remains undetermined.

CD45RO negativity and positive selection for CCR7 defined naive CD8 cells, a population that excluded terminally differentiated effector memory CD45RA+ cells. All donors were Caucasian adults living in Nashville, Tennessee. General study points: Non-shared clonotypes had lower generation probabilities than those shared by all four donors.

The CDR3 is 15 residues long. The germline gives CDR1 MGHRA, CDR2 YSYEKL. Trimming took 1 base from V and 4 from J; bases not matched to a gene: 3. The assay was immunoSEQ multiplex PCR, and TCRdb's table has in-frame clones only and misses some. Altogether about 680,000 clones are present, roughly nine tenths being singletons, with the ten largest covering nearly 25%. Sequenced input: naive CD8+ T cells sorted from blood. The rearrangement links TRBV4-1 to TRBJ2-2; TRBD2 matches at 7 bases. The clonotype originates from a man between 25 and 39 years old in good health. Here the CDR3 reads CASSQGWGGTGELFF. In DNA, the CDR3 is TGCGCCAGCAGCCAAGGATGGGGGGGCACCGGGGAGCTGTTTTTT.